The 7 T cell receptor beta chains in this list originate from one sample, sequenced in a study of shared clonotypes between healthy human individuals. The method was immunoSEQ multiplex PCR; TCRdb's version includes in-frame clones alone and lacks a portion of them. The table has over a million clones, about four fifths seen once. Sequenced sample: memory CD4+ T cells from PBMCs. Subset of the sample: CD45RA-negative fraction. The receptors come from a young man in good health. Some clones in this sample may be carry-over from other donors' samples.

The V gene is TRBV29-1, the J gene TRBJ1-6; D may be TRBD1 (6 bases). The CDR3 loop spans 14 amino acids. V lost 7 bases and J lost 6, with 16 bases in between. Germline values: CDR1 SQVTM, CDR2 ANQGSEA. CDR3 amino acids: CSARLGTINSPLHF. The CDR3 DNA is TGCAGCGCTCGTTTAGGGACAATTAATTCACCCCTCCACTTT.

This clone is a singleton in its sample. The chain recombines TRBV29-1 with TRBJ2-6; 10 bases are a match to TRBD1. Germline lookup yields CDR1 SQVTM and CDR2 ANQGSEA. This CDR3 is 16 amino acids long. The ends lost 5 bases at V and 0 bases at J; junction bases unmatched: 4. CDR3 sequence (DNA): TGCAGCGTTCTGGGGACAGGGGACTCTGGGGCCAACGTCCTGACTTTC. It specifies CSVLGTGDSGANVLTF.

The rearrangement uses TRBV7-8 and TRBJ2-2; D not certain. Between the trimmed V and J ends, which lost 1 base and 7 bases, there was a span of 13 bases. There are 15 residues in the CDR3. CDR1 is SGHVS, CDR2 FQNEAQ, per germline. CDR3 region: CASSLDRAWVGELFF. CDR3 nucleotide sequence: TGTGCCAGCAGCTTAGACCGAGCGTGGGTCGGGGAGCTGTTTTTT. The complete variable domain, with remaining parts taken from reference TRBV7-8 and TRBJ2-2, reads GAGVSQSPRYKVAKRGQDVALRCDPISGHVSLFWYQQALGQGPEFLTYFQNEAQLDKSGLPSDRFFAERPEGSVSTLKIQRTQQEDSAVYLCASSLDRAWVGELFFGEGSRLTVL.

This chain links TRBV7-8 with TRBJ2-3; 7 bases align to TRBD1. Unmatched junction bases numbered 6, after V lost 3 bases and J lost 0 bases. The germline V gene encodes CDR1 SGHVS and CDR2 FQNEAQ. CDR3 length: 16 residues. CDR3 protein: CASSFQDRVSTDTQYF. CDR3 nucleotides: TGTGCCAGCAGCTTTCAAGACAGGGTTAGCACAGATACGCAGTATTTT.

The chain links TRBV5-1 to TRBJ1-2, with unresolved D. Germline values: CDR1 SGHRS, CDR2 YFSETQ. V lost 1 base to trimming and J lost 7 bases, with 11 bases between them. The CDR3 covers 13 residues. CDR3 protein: CASSLSGPSGYTF. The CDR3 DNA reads TGCGCCAGCAGCTTGTCAGGACCTTCTGGCTACACCTTC.

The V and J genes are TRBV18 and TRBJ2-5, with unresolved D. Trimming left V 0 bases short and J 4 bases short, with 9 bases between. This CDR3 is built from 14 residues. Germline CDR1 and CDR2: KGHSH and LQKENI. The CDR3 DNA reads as TGTGCCAGCTCACCACCGGAGTTCCCAGAGACCCAGTACTTC. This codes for CASSPPEFPETQYF.

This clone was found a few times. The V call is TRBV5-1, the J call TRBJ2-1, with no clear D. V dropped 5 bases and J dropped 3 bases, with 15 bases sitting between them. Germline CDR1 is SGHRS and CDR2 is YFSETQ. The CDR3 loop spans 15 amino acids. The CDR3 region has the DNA TGCGCCAGCAGTATCGAGAATTGGAGCTACAATGAGCAGTTCTTC. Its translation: CASSIENWSYNEQFF.